This entry lists 23 T cell receptor beta chains sequenced from one sample in a study of shared clonotypes between healthy human individuals (dated by TCRdb to the early 2020s). The library was built by means of the immunoSEQ multiplex PCR assay. Held by TCRdb, this immuneACCESS table contains in-frame sequences only and omits some clones. Under half of the omission traces to an unresolved V gene where checked; the cause of the rest is unknown. In this sample the table shows some 480,000 clones, roughly 85% of which occur a single time. 10% to 15% of the sample lies in the top ten. Sequenced: PBMCs. These receptors originate from a woman in her forties in good health. Some clones in this sample may be carry-over from other donors' samples.

The sample holds a few counts of this clone. This sequence joins TRBV7-3 and TRBJ2-5, with TRBD2 identical over 8 bases. CDR3 length: 15 residues. Germline trimming cut 1 base from V and 5 bases from J; bases unmatched to any gene: 6. Germline V gene sequence: CDR1 SGHTA, CDR2 FQGTGA. DNA for the CDR3: TGTGCCAGCAGCTTAAACGGGAGGGATAGTGAGACCCAGTACTTC. Amino acids: CASSLNGRDSETQYF.

The J gene is TRBJ2-5, the V gene TRBV7-9, with a possible D match to TRBD1 (6 bases). The last part of the DNA fits TRBJ2-7 better; the J call may be wrong. CDR1 SEHNR and CDR2 FQNEAQ come from the germline V gene (reference sequence). The CDR3 consists of 12 residues. The CDR3 nucleotides are TGTGCCAGCAGCTTAGGAGGGGGCGAGCAGTACTTC. Translated, it gives CASSLGGGEQYF.

V gene TRBV9 combines with J gene TRBJ2-2, with 10 bases matching TRBD2. V was clipped by 2 bases and J by 0 bases; unmatched bases: 4. The CDR3 consists of 17 residues. CDR1 SGDLS and CDR2 YYNGEE come from the germline V gene. Written as DNA, the CDR3 is TGTGCCAGCAGCGTGAGGACTAGCGGTGCGAACACCGGGGAGCTGTTTTTT. Its translation: CASSVRTSGANTGELFF.

The chain employs TRBV28 and TRBJ2-5, with 7 bases fitting TRBD1. Germline loops: CDR1 MDHEN, CDR2 SYDVKM. Trimming took 5 bases from V and 1 from J; bases not matched to a gene: 4. The CDR3 length is 14 residues. The CDR3 protein is CASSRQGVQETQYF. CDR3 DNA: TGTGCCAGCAGTCGACAGGGCGTCCAAGAGACCCAGTACTTC.

This clone was seen a single time. V gene TRBV15 combines with J gene TRBJ2-7; 10 bases align to TRBD2. CDR3 size: 20 residues. Germline CDR1 and CDR2: LNHNV and YYDKDF (reference sequence). After removal of 0 bases from V and 1 base from J, the junction contained 15 bases not matched to a gene. The CDR3 loop reads CATSRDWRTSGGEGSYEQYF. The CDR3 DNA sequence: TGTGCCACCAGCAGAGATTGGCGGACTAGCGGCGGAGAGGGGTCCTACGAGCAGTACTTC.

The chain recombines TRBV19 with TRBJ1-2; D ambiguous. Trimming shortened V by 7 bases and J by 4 bases, and 16 bases separated the two germline ends. CDR1 LNHDA and CDR2 SQIVND come from the germline V gene (reference sequence). The CDR3 sequence is 14 residues long. The CDR3 sequence: CASTSLWGFYGYTF. CDR3 sequence (DNA): TGTGCCAGTACCTCCCTTTGGGGTTTCTATGGCTACACCTTC.

V usage is TRBV2 and J usage is TRBJ1-5, with TRBD1 matching 9 bases. Trimming cost V 3 bases and J 3 bases; bases outside gene matches: 3. Germline loops: CDR1 SNHLY, CDR2 FYNNEI. The CDR3 sequence is 15 residues long. This CDR3 is CASSERTGANQPQHF. CDR3 nucleotides: TGTGCCAGCAGTGAGCGGACAGGGGCCAATCAGCCCCAGCATTTT.

A single count supports this clone. The chain employs TRBV6-5 and TRBJ1-2, with 8 positions matching TRBD1. The CDR3 is 15 residues long. CDR1 MNHEY and CDR2 SVGAGI come from the germline V gene. J was trimmed by 2 bases and V by 5 bases; bases with no gene match: 7. This CDR3 is CASSHRQGTNYGYTF. The CDR3 region has the DNA TGTGCCAGCAGTCACCGACAGGGGACCAACTATGGCTACACCTTC.

This rearrangement joins TRBV19 to TRBJ2-7; the D gene could be TRBD1 or TRBD2 (6 bases each). Trimming left V 3 bases short and J 5 bases short, with 11 bases between. Germline lookup yields CDR1 LNHDA and CDR2 SQIVND (reference sequence). The CDR3 extends over 13 amino acids. CDR3 bases: TGTGCCAGTAGTATTCCCGGGGGCGACGAGCAGTACTTC. This sequence encodes CASSIPGGDEQYF. The whole variable domain, filled in from reference TRBV19 and TRBJ2-7, reads DGGITQSPKYLFRKEGQNVTLSCEQNLNHDAMYWYRQDPGQGLRLIYYSQIVNDFQKGDIAEGYSVSREKKESFPLTVTSAQKNPTAFYLCASSIPGGDEQYFGPGTRLTVT.

The rearrangement links TRBV27 to TRBJ2-1; TRBD2 might be the D (5 bases). The germline V gene encodes CDR1 MNHEY and CDR2 SMNVEV (reference sequence). V lost 4 bases, J lost 2 bases, and 9 bases lay in between. CDR3 length: 14 residues. CDR3: CASSYAGAYNEQFF. CDR3 nucleotides: TGTGCCAGCAGTTATGCGGGTGCCTACAATGAGCAGTTCTTC.

The gene calls are TRBV7-9 and TRBJ2-1, with 8 bases aligning to TRBD2. The germline V gene has CDR1 SEHNR and CDR2 FQNEAQ (reference sequence). The CDR3 covers 17 residues. Trimming at V came to 5 bases and at J to 5 bases, leaving 14 bases not matched to a gene. The CDR3 here is CASSPAGLALLNNEQFF. The DNA for the CDR3 is TGTGCCAGCAGCCCCGCCGGACTAGCTTTGTTGAACAATGAGCAGTTCTTC.

V usage is TRBV9 and J usage is TRBJ2-5, with 12 bases matching TRBD2. V was clipped by 0 bases and J by 2 bases; unmatched bases: 5. The germline V gene has CDR1 SGDLS and CDR2 YYNGEE. The CDR3 covers 17 residues. The CDR3 DNA sequence: TGTGCCAGCAGCGTAGGGCTAGCGGGAGGGTTTCAAGAGACCCAGTACTTC. Translated, it gives CASSVGLAGGFQETQYF.

This clone was picked up one time. The chain combines TRBV28 with TRBJ2-2; TRBD1 aligns across 8 bases. CDR1 and CDR2 (germline): MDHEN, SYDVKM. The CDR3 runs to 17 residues. V was clipped by 6 bases and J by 7 bases; unmatched bases: 16. The CDR3 sequence: CASSPIQGRGRIGELFF. Here the CDR3 DNA reads TGTGCCAGCAGCCCAATCCAGGGCAGGGGGCGTATCGGGGAGCTGTTTTTT.

The rearrangement uses TRBV5-6 and TRBJ2-7, with unresolved D. Germline V CDR1 and CDR2: SGHDT, YYEEEE. Trimming shortened V by 4 bases and J by 0 bases, and 5 bases separated the two germline ends. There are 12 residues in the CDR3. The CDR3 protein is CASSLSSYEQYF. DNA of the CDR3: TGTGCCAGCAGCCTTAGCTCCTACGAGCAGTACTTC. The full variable domain, in which reference TRBV5-6 and TRBJ2-7 provide the parts outside the CDR3, is DAGVTQSPTHLIKTRGQQVTLRCSPKSGHDTVSWYQQALGQGPQFIFQYYEEEERQRGNFPDRFSGHQFPNYSSELNVNALLLGDSALYLCASSLSSYEQYFGPGTRLTVT.

The chain carries TRBV5-6 and TRBJ1-1, with 8 bases matching TRBD1. The CDR3 is made up of 13 amino acids. V lost 0 bases to trimming and J lost 5 bases; unmatched junction nucleotides: 0. Germline CDR1 is SGHDT and CDR2 is YYEEEE. The CDR3 reads CASSLGTGTEAFF. CDR3 sequence (DNA): TGTGCCAGCAGCTTGGGGACAGGGACTGAAGCTTTCTTT.

The V call is TRBV25-1, the J call TRBJ2-1; 14 nucleotides match TRBD2. V shed 6 bases, J shed 8 bases, and the junction held 6 bases outside the gene matches. This CDR3 contains 15 residues. Germline V gene lookup returns CDR1 MGHDK and CDR2 SYGVNS. The CDR3 here is CASSATSGRGYEQFF. CDR3 in DNA: TGTGCCAGCAGCGCGACTAGCGGGAGGGGCTATGAGCAGTTCTTC.

This chain joins TRBV6-6 and TRBJ1-1; 10 positions agree with TRBD1. CDR3 size: 14 residues. J lost 5 bases, V lost 6 bases, and 6 bases had no gene match. Germline loops: CDR1 MNHNY, CDR2 SVGAGI (reference sequence). CDR3 bases: TGTGCCAGCAGCCTTCGGACAGGGGGTACTGAAGCTTTCTTT. It translates to CASSLRTGGTEAFF.

The rearrangement uses TRBV29-1 and TRBJ2-3; D remains unclear. This CDR3 is built from 13 residues. Germline V CDR1 and CDR2: SQVTM, ANQGSEA. The V and J ends lost 3 bases and 7 bases respectively, with 14 bases between them. CDR3 nucleotides: TGCAGCGTTGAGAACCAAGGTGCGAATACGCAGTATTTT. Its translation: CSVENQGANTQYF.

The J gene is TRBJ2-2, the V gene TRBV27; D gene uncertain. The CDR3 totals 14 residues. With 0 bases removed from V and 2 bases from J, the gap between germline ends came to 4 bases. Germline V gives CDR1 MNHEY, CDR2 SMNVEV (reference sequence). CDR3 nucleotide sequence: TGTGCCAGCAGTTTATCACATAACACCGGGGAGCTGTTTTTT. This sequence encodes CASSLSHNTGELFF.

This chain links TRBV11-2 with TRBJ1-1, with D perhaps matching TRBD1 (5 bases). This CDR3 is 13 amino acids long. Germline assignment: CDR1 SGHAT and CDR2 FQNNGV. V was cut by 0 bases and J by 5 bases, with 7 bases left in between. CDR3 DNA: TGTGCCAGCAGCTTAGACAGGGAGACTGAAGCTTTCTTT. As protein: CASSLDRETEAFF.

The V gene is TRBV7-2, the J gene TRBJ2-1, with D possibly being TRBD1 (6 bases). Germline V gives CDR1 SGHTA, CDR2 FQGNSA. V was shortened by 4 bases and J by 9 bases, with 13 bases between the two germline ends. There are 13 residues in the CDR3. The CDR3 spells CASSYNRAGEQFF. DNA of the CDR3: TGTGCCAGCAGCTATAACAGGGCCGGTGAGCAGTTCTTC. Looking up the rest from reference TRBV7-2 and TRBJ2-1 gives the full variable domain: GAGVSQSPSNKVTEKGKDVELRCDPISGHTALYWYRQSLGQGLEFLIYFQGNSAPDKSGLPSDRFSAERTGGSVSTLTIQRTQQEDSAVYLCASSYNRAGEQFFGPGTRLTVL.

The rearrangement links TRBV6-5 to TRBJ2-7; D may be TRBD2 (6 bases). Germline V CDR1 and CDR2: MNHEY, SVGAGI. The length of the CDR3 is 15 residues. V was pared by 4 bases and J by 4 bases, with 17 bases between. In DNA, the CDR3 is TGTGCCAGCAGTTTCCGGCTGGAGGGGCGGTACGAGCAGTACTTC. Its protein is CASSFRLEGRYEQYF.

This clone appeared a single time. This sequence joins TRBV4-1 and TRBJ2-2; unclear D gene. The CDR3 is 16 residues long. V shed 0 bases and J shed 3 bases, with 11 bases lying between them. Germline loops: CDR1 MGHRA, CDR2 YSYEKL. CDR3 bases: TGCGCCAGCAGCCAAGATGCCCAATACGACACCGGGGAGCTGTTTTTT. It specifies CASSQDAQYDTGELFF.